This T cell receptor (beta chain) was obtained from a study of blood T cell repertoires in COVID-19. Seattle's cohort entered during active infection and was followed longitudinally. TCRdb's copy holds only in-frame clones and misses some; the assay was immunoSEQ multiplex PCR. The table records about 150,000 clones, around 83% of them present only once. Sequencing input: peripheral blood. The TCR comes from an older woman with COVID-19, enrolled during active disease.

As DNA, the CDR3 is TGTGCCAGCAGTAAAACAGGTAGCAATCAGCCCCAGCATTTT. Translated, it gives CASSKTGSNQPQHF. This sequence joins TRBV6-5 and TRBJ1-5; possible D gene TRBD1, 5 bases. The germline CDR1 and CDR2 sequences are MNHEY and SVGAGI. The CDR3 length is 14 residues. With 5 bases removed from V and 0 bases from J, the gap between germline ends came to 8 bases.